These T cell receptor beta chains were read from a single sample in a study of T-cell memory formation after mild COVID-19. TCRdb independently ran MiXCR on the 5' RACE reads; one entry per CDR3 protein. Of 110,000 to 150,000 distinct CDR3 sequences in the sample, about 25% were seen once. Material: PBMCs or a T cell subset sorted from them (not recorded which). These receptors all stem from an adult woman who had mild COVID-19 (a few samples of this study predate the infection). Cell type and time point are not known. Each CDR3 is given with its conserved first and last residue. A D gene is named only where the DNA matches it firmly. Clone sizes are given selectively: once, few, many, or a class where the clone is expanded.

>TRBD2|TRBJ2-1|TRBV7-8|NA
TGTGCCAGCAGCTTCGCGGGAGGCACCTACAATGAGCAGTTCTTC
CASSFAGGTYNEQFF
>NA|TRBJ1-1|TRBV24-1|NA
TGTGCCACCAGAAAAAGAGGGGGCACTGAAGCTTTCTTT
CATRKRGGTEAFF
>TRBD1|TRBJ2-1|TRBV16|NA
TGTGCCAGCAGCCAATCTAGAACAGGGGGATCGCACAATGAGCAGTTCTTC
CASSQSRTGGSHNEQFF
>NA|TRBJ1-2|TRBV24-1|few
TGTGCCACCGGCGGGGATAACATGGGGAGTGGCTACACCTTC
CATGGDNMGSGYTF
>TRBD2|TRBJ2-3|TRBV9|few
TGTGCCAGCAGCGCTAGCGGGGGGTTGGATACGCAGTATTTT
CASSASGGLDTQYF
>TRBD2|TRBJ2-7|TRBV12-3/TRBV12-4|NA
TGTGCCAGCATGAGTGCTAGCGGACGGCACGAGCAGTACTTC
CASMSASGRHEQYF
>NA|TRBJ2-2|TRBV7-9|few
TGTGCCAGCAGCTTACGAGGGGTGAACACCGGGGAGCTGTTTTTT
CASSLRGVNTGELFF
>TRBD2|TRBJ2-1|TRBV20-1|many
TGCAGTGCTAGAGATCAGCGGGAGGGCTACAATGAGCAGTTCTTC
CSARDQREGYNEQFF
>TRBD1|TRBJ1-1|TRBV12-3/TRBV12-4|once
TGTGCCAGCAGTTTCAGGGGGCGCATATTCGCGAACACTGAAGCTTTCTTT
CASSFRGRIFANTEAFF
>NA|TRBJ2-1|TRBV5-6|few
TGTGCCAGCGGCCCAATCAGGAATGAGCAGTTCTTC
CASGPIRNEQFF
>TRBD2|TRBJ2-5|TRBV12-3/TRBV12-4|few
TGTGCCAGCAGCCCTGGGGGACTAGCGGTCCAAGAGACCCAGTACTTC
CASSPGGLAVQETQYF
>TRBD2|TRBJ2-7|TRBV6-2/TRBV6-3|NA
TGTGCCAGCAGTCCTGGACTAGCAGGGGAGCAGTACTTC
CASSPGLAGEQYF
>NA|TRBJ2-7|TRBV27|NA
TGTGCCAGCACCCCCCGGTACGAGCAGTACTTC
CASTPRYEQYF
>TRBD2|TRBJ2-3|TRBV7-9|NA
TGTGCCAGCAGGAGCGGGAGGAGCACAGATACGCAGTATTTT
CASRSGRSTDTQYF
>NA|TRBJ1-2|TRBV3-1|few
TGTGCCAGCAGCCAAGAATTCCCTCTACGCTACACCTTC
CASSQEFPLRYTF
>NA|TRBJ2-5|TRBV11-2|few
TGTGCCAGCAGCGGTTCTACTGCAGAGACCCAGTACTTC
CASSGSTAETQYF
>NA|TRBJ2-7|TRBV7-6|NA
TGTGCCAGCAGCTTAGATTTGGAGGACGAGCAGTACTTC
CASSLDLEDEQYF
>NA|TRBJ1-2|TRBV3-1|NA
TGTGCCAGCAGCCAAGAAGGCTATGGCTACACCTTC
CASSQEGYGYTF
>NA|TRBJ2-7|TRBV29-1|few
TGCAGCGTTGAAGAGTCTGGGAGGAACGAGCAGTACTTC
CSVEESGRNEQYF
>TRBD1|TRBJ1-1|TRBV6-5|NA
TGTGCCAGCAGTTACTCGCGGACAGGGTTTTCTGAAGCTTTCTTT
CASSYSRTGFSEAFF
>NA|TRBJ1-2|TRBV11-2|few
TGTGCCAGCAGCGAACAGGGTGCCTATGGCTACACCTTC
CASSEQGAYGYTF
>TRBD1|TRBJ2-7|TRBV24-1|few
TGTGCCACCAGTGCCAAGACGGTGGGACAGGGACGCTCCTACGAGCAGTACTTC
CATSAKTVGQGRSYEQYF
>NA|TRBJ2-3|TRBV7-9|NA
TGTGCCAGCAGCTTGTATCCAGATACGCAGTATTTT
CASSLYPDTQYF
>TRBD1|TRBJ1-4|TRBV7-8|NA
TGTGCCACCCGGACAGGGACTAATGAAAAACTGTTTTTT
CATRTGTNEKLFF
>NA|TRBJ1-1|TRBV4-2|NA
TGTGCCAGCAGCCAAGTAGGGGGAGACGGTGAAGCTTTCTTT
CASSQVGGDGEAFF
>TRBD2|TRBJ2-4|TRBV7-9|few
TGTGCCAGCAGCCCCGTCACGGGGGGGGAGGACATTCAGTACTTC
CASSPVTGGEDIQYF
>NA|TRBJ1-1|TRBV18|NA
TGTGCCAGCTCACCATCGGGCGACAGCCGAAGGGAAGCTTTCTTT
CASSPSGDSRREAFF
>NA|TRBJ2-6|TRBV4-3|NA
TGCGCCAGCAGCCAAGATTGGCGCTCTGGGGCCAACGTCCTGACTTTC
CASSQDWRSGANVLTF
>TRBD2|TRBJ2-7|TRBV5-1|NA
TGCGCCAGCAGCCTACTAGCGGGAGTAATCCCGGGATACGAGCAGTACTTC
CASSLLAGVIPGYEQYF
>NA|TRBJ1-1|TRBV24-1|NA
TGTGCCACCAGTGATTTTAACACTGAAGCTTTCTTT
CATSDFNTEAFF
>NA|TRBJ2-3|TRBV7-8|few
TGTGCCAGCAGCCCCGCTTCCGGGCCTACGCAGTATTTT
CASSPASGPTQYF
>NA|TRBJ2-6|TRBV7-6|NA
TGTGCCAGCAGCTTAGACCCTTTCTCTGGGGCCAACGTCCTGACTTTC
CASSLDPFSGANVLTF
>TRBD1|TRBJ2-1|TRBV12-3/TRBV12-4|few
TGTGCCAGCAGTTTTGGACAGGGTGGTGAGCAGTTCTTC
CASSFGQGGEQFF
>TRBD2|TRBJ2-1|TRBV9|NA
TGTGCCAGCAGCGCTAGCGGGATCCCCTACAATGAGCAGTTCTTC
CASSASGIPYNEQFF
>TRBD1|TRBJ1-1|TRBV6-5|NA
TGTGCCAGCAGTTCATTATACAGGGGCGGCGACACTGAAGCTTTCTTT
CASSSLYRGGDTEAFF
>NA|TRBJ2-2|TRBV6-6|once
TGTGCCTGCGGGGCCGGGGAGCTGTTTTTT
CACGAGELFF
>NA|TRBJ2-5|TRBV9|NA
TGTGCCAGCAGCGTAGGGGACTACCAAGAGACCCAGTACTTC
CASSVGDYQETQYF